This TCR beta chain was profiled in a study of T cells after yellow fever vaccination (dated by TCRdb to about 2019). Some background on the complete study: Libraries from fractions with low cell numbers were prepared with the SMART-Seq v4 Ultra Low Input RNA kit. To follow T-cell clones before and after primary and booster YFV17D yellow fever vaccination, bulk TCR alpha and beta repertoires were sequenced over time. Two healthy male donors, one aged 18 to 30 and one aged 30 to 40 years, made up the cohort. Blood samples were taken at several timepoints before and after primary and secondary immunization, and bulk PBMC replicates and cell subsets were isolated.

The treatment or condition label on this specimen signifies: live attenuated yellow fever vaccine strain. Two biological replicates of bulk PBMCs were collected at each blood-draw timepoint. PBMCs were isolated from peripheral blood using a standard Ficoll-Paque protocol. RNA was extracted with TriZol from bulk PBMCs, CD4 and CD8 fractions, and dextramer-positive and dextramer-negative fractions. TCR cDNA was synthesized by 5'RACE template switching, which introduced a universal primer site and unique molecular identifiers. Priming for cDNA synthesis came from both the TCR alpha and TCR beta constant segments. Library amplification used two PCR steps, and the second PCR step added sample barcodes and sequencing adapters. Sequencing of libraries was performed on Illumina HiSeq 2500 (2x100 bp) or NovaSeq (2x150 bp). As for the original processing: MIGEC handled demultiplexing of reads and collapsing into UMI consensus sequences, while MiXCR performed V(D)J alignment. Using edgeR on replicate PBMC samples, clonotypes were called vaccine-responding if FDR was below 0.01 and the log2 fold change was above 5 up to day 15. Bulk clonotypes were assigned CD4 or CD8 identity according to which sequenced CD4 or CD8 repertoire held them at higher abundance. TCRdb ran its own pipeline on the public reads, namely fastp trimming at Q25 and MiXCR clone calling, and kept in-frame beta chains. CDR3 protein sequences are deduplicated, and each keeps its most common genes and DNA. None of the V and J calls come from the authors' own analysis; TCRdb made them. Here the sample has a few hundred thousand distinct CDR3 sequences; 8% to 9.5% occur a single time. The ten largest clones represent around 17% of the sample.

A few counts support this clonotype. What antigen it recognizes has not been identified. The record has no base qualities; no much larger clone is one base away. Overall study outcomes, separate from this receptor: Compared with the primary T-cell response, the secondary T-cell response was faster but weaker, reaching its peak on day 5 rather than on day 15. The study included only two donors, which limits how far the findings can be generalized. A small share of clonotypes was detected in both CD4 and CD8 compartments, with the overlap likely arising from convergent recombination. Computational filtering was required because FACS-sorted repertoires could contain abundant contaminating clonotypes from the bulk population. After the booster, most of the clones that had expanded following primary vaccination were detected again (almost 98% of CD4 and 80% to 90% of CD8), which suggests that memory was broadly maintained.

Its CDR3 holds 15 amino acids, cysteine through phenylalanine. Only CDR3 DNA remains: 45 bases, in frame from the first base. The sequences come from PBMCs, collected about 41 days after the first yellow fever vaccination. The rearranged chain carries TRBV21-1 and TRBJ2-3; TRBD1 reflects the table's D call only, with no check against the DNA. TRBV21-1 is reported as a pseudogene. The receptor was derived from a man between 18 and 29 years old who received the YFV17D yellow fever vaccine. For the CDR3, the sequence is CASSKPEQGPDTQYF. The DNA sequence follows: TGTGCCAGCAGCAAACCGGAACAGGGCCCAGATACGCAGTATTTT.